Below, 12 T cell receptor beta chains from the same sample are listed, as sequenced in a study of T cell changes during pregnancy in multiple sclerosis. This table comes from immunoSEQ multiplex PCR, and its TCRdb copy is limited to in-frame clones, with some not included. The table includes 80,000 or so clones, 94% detected once. The material was peripheral blood, obtained in the second trimester of pregnancy. The receptors derive from a female donor in good health, enrolled as a control in a pregnancy study.

This clone was seen a few times. The V and J genes are TRBV28 and TRBJ2-7; TRBD2 might be the D (6 bases). This CDR3 has 13 amino acids. CDR1 MDHEN and CDR2 SYDVKM come from the germline V gene. The V and J ends lost 6 bases and 2 bases respectively, with 11 bases between them. CDR3 sequence (DNA): TGTGCCAGCAGGGAGGGGATCGCCTACGAGCAGTACTTC. The encoded protein is CASREGIAYEQYF.

The chain combines TRBV11-3 with TRBJ2-3; D is undetermined. The germline gives CDR1 SGHNT, CDR2 YENEEA. The ends were cut back, 1 base at V and 1 base at J, with 6 bases in the middle. CDR3 length: 14 amino acids. The DNA for the CDR3 is TGTGCCAGCAGCTTAGGTAGTGGCACAGATACGCAGTATTTT. Translation gives CASSLGSGTDTQYF.

Here the CDR3 reads CASSPGTGGLFGYTF. Written as DNA, the CDR3 is TGTGCCAGCAGCCCCGGGACAGGGGGGCTTTTTGGCTACACCTTC. The chain has TRBV28 and TRBJ1-2; 11 nucleotides match TRBD1. Germline CDR1 MDHEN, CDR2 SYDVKM. Trimming removed 6 bases from V and 7 bases from J; junction bases left unmatched: 10. The CDR3 length is 15 residues.

The chain employs TRBV30 and TRBJ2-7, with 13 bases lining up with TRBD2. The CDR3 loop spans 14 amino acids. The trim removed 4 bases at V and 2 bases at J, leaving 2 bases unmatched. Per germline, CDR1 GTSNPN and CDR2 SVGIG (reference sequence). This CDR3 reads CAWTTSGRTYEQYF. The CDR3 bases are TGTGCCTGGACGACTAGCGGGAGGACCTACGAGCAGTACTTC.

This clone occurred once. The CDR3 region has the DNA TGCGCCAGCAGCCAAACGGGACGGGAGTTCTACGAGCAGTACTTC. It translates to CASSQTGREFYEQYF. The V gene is TRBV4-1, the J gene TRBJ2-7, with D possibly being TRBD2 (6 bases). This CDR3 is built from 15 residues. V was shortened by 2 bases and J by 3 bases, with 14 bases between the two germline ends. CDR1 is MGHRA and CDR2 is YSYEKL in the germline V gene.

This clone was picked up one time. This rearrangement joins TRBV2 to TRBJ2-1; 11 bases are a match to TRBD2. The CDR3 is 15 residues long. CDR1 SNHLY and CDR2 FYNNEI come from the germline V gene. Germline trimming cut 5 bases from V and 2 bases from J; bases unmatched to any gene: 2. CDR3 bases: TGTGCCAGCAGTAAACTAGCGGGAGCCTACAATGAGCAGTTCTTC. Its translation: CASSKLAGAYNEQFF.

The V gene is TRBV18, the J gene TRBJ2-2; D may be TRBD2 (5 bases). V lost 4 bases and J 7 bases, leaving 13 bases between the germline ends. Looked up from germline, CDR1 is KGHSH and CDR2 is LQKENI. CDR3 length equals 14 residues. The CDR3 sequence is CASSLRGRDGELFF. The CDR3 DNA sequence: TGTGCCAGCTCACTCCGGGGTCGCGACGGGGAGCTGTTTTTT.

This chain joins TRBV21-1 and TRBJ2-1; TRBD2 is the table's D call and was not checked against the DNA. TRBV21-1 constitutes a pseudogene. This CDR3 spans 19 amino acids. CDR3 nucleotide sequence: TGTGCCAGCAGCAAAAACCCCCCCAAGCGGGAGGGTTCGGAAAATGAGCAGTTCTTC. As protein: CASSKNPPKREGSENEQFF.

V is TRBV5-8 and J is TRBJ2-2, with D possibly being TRBD2 (5 bases). V was pared by 0 bases and J by 5 bases, with 17 bases between. Germline V gene data show CDR1 as SGHTS and CDR2 as YDEGEE. This CDR3 has 17 amino acids. CDR3 region: CASSLGTSGKGTGELFF. The CDR3 DNA reads as TGTGCCAGCAGCTTGGGAACCTCCGGGAAAGGGACCGGGGAGCTGTTTTTT.

The chain employs TRBV19 and TRBJ1-4; 7 bases are shared with TRBD1. In germline, CDR1 is LNHDA, CDR2 SQIVND (reference sequence). This CDR3 comprises 15 residues. The ends lost 5 bases at V and 2 bases at J; junction bases unmatched: 5. CDR3 nucleotides: TGTGCCAGTAGTGCACGACAGGGTACTAATGAAAAACTGTTTTTT. As protein: CASSARQGTNEKLFF.

This chain uses TRBV2 with TRBJ1-5; D gene unclear. The CDR3 has 17 residues. V was clipped by 6 bases and J by 6 bases, with 24 bases between them. Germline V gene data show CDR1 as SNHLY and CDR2 as FYNNEI. The CDR3 bases are TGTGCCAGCAGCCACGATAGCAAGGTGGGCGCGGGTCAGCCCCAGCATTTT. Translating gives CASSHDSKVGAGQPQHF.

The chain employs TRBV27 and TRBJ2-2; D is possibly TRBD1 (6 bases). V lost 3 bases, J lost 6 bases, and 11 bases lay in between. Germline-derived CDR1 and CDR2 are MNHEY and SMNVEV (reference sequence). The CDR3 is 14 residues long. The CDR3 DNA sequence: TGTGCCAGCAGTTTTTGGGGACATCCCGGGGAGCTGTTTTTT. Residues: CASSFWGHPGELFF.